The sequence of this TCR beta chain was determined in a study of cytomegalovirus exposure and HLA in healthy donors. The germline V gene encodes CDR1 SGHTA and CDR2 FQGNSA. The V and J ends lost 3 bases and 0 bases respectively, with 12 bases between them. CDR3 length equals 16 residues. Primers included in the PCR were 60 Vbeta and 13 Jbeta primers. TCRdb's copy holds only in-frame clones and misses some; the assay was immunoSEQ multiplex PCR. The sample shows about 130,000 clones, 83% of them seen only once. The V call is TRBV7-2, the J call TRBJ1-5; D call uncertain. The sequence derives from a woman aged 40 to 50 in good health and CMV-seropositive. Sample: PBMCs. In DNA, the CDR3 is TGTGCCAGCAGCTTCACCATCAGGAATAGCAATCAGCCCCAGCATTTT. Amino acids: CASSFTIRNSNQPQHF.